This T cell receptor (beta chain) is drawn from a study of shared clonotypes between healthy human individuals. Study information: There were three CD4 naive, three CD4 memory, two CD8 naive and one CD8 memory plates per donor. The study, taken as a whole, reports: Non-shared clonotypes displayed generation probabilities falling below those of clonotypes present in all four donors. Memory subsets generally showed smaller estimated richness than naive subsets did.

As for this clone: As yet, its antigen is unknown.

Trimming took 1 base from V and 5 from J, leaving 12 bases between them. CDR3 length equals 14 residues. CDR1 is SGHDT and CDR2 is YYEEEE in the germline V gene. Here immunoSEQ multiplex PCR was the method, and the copy in TCRdb shows in-frame clones only, minus some. The repertoire has under 2,500,000 clones, about 94% of them found once; the top ten carry 0.1% to 0.15%. The sample was naive CD4+ T cells sorted from blood. Stated subset: CD45RA+ positively selected. The chain is built from TRBV5-6 and TRBJ2-5; D is possibly TRBD1 (6 bases). The receptor was isolated from a man aged 18 to 35 in good health. CDR3 sequence (DNA): TGTGCCAGCAGCTTGACAGGGCGAATGGAGACCCAGTACTTC. The encoded protein is CASSLTGRMETQYF.